This T cell receptor beta chain emerged from a study of yellow fever vaccine responses in identical twins. Notes on the study in general: Twins reportedly showed a vaccine T cell response that seemed partly convergent and partly personalized.

TCRdb called the RT-PCR reads again in MiXCR, with one record for every CDR3 protein. The sample holds fewer than 35,000 distinct CDR3 sequences; less than 70% are singletons and the top ten take roughly 4.7%. This clonotype has a handful of counts. Its antigen is not known. V was pared by 2 bases and J by 4 bases, with 12 bases between. Germline V gene data show CDR1 as SGHNT and CDR2 as YENEEA. The CDR3 is 15 residues long. The source is a woman under 30 who received the yellow fever vaccine. This chain joins TRBV11-3 and TRBJ2-1; D is ambiguous. This specimen consisted of T cells from blood (PBMCs), unsorted or a sorted subset (not recorded which), obtained before or after yellow fever vaccination (not recorded which). CDR3 nucleotide sequence: TGTGCCAGCAGCTTACCAAGTTTGGTTTACAATGAGCAGTTCTTC. This gives the protein CASSLPSLVYNEQFF.